The sequence of this T cell receptor beta chain was determined in a study of control samples from healthy donors and cancer patients. The CDR3 runs 12 residues. Deletions cut 4 bases from V and 1 base from J, with 8 bases between. From germline, CDR1 is SQVTM and CDR2 ANQGSEA. The table came from immunoSEQ multiplex PCR; TCRdb's copy has only in-frame clones and leaves some out. The data show 90,000 to 150,000 clones, 91% seen once. Specimen: blood. The V call is TRBV29-1, the J call TRBJ2-7; weak D call: TRBD1 (6 bases). The TCR was taken from a woman between 18 and 30 years old in good health. This CDR3 is CSVVTGSYEQYF. CDR3 nucleotides: TGCAGCGTTGTGACAGGTTCCTACGAGCAGTACTTC.